Following are 9 T cell receptor beta chains from one sample sequenced in a study of T cell responses to AZD1222 COVID-19 vaccine. Here immunoSEQ multiplex PCR was the method, and the copy in TCRdb shows in-frame clones only, minus some. The table has some 150,000 clones, roughly 92% seen once. This sample comprised peripheral blood, obtained on day 0 of AZD1222 vaccination. Every receptor here comes from an adult in good health.

The chain uses TRBV10-3 and TRBJ1-5, with 8 bases fitting TRBD1. The CDR3 consists of 15 residues. V was clipped by 2 bases and J by 0 bases; unmatched bases: 0. CDR1 is ENHRY and CDR2 is SYGVKD in the germline V gene. CDR3 nucleotide sequence: TGTGCCATCAGTGAGGGACAGGGTAGCAATCAGCCCCAGCATTTT. This gives the protein CAISEGQGSNQPQHF.

This chain links TRBV4-1 with TRBJ1-1; 8 bases line up with TRBD1. CDR3 size: 13 residues. Germline CDR1 MGHRA, CDR2 YSYEKL. V lost 6 bases to trimming and J lost 4 bases; unmatched junction nucleotides: 4. The CDR3 here is CASRKTGGTEAFF. The CDR3 nucleotides read TGCGCCAGCAGAAAAACAGGGGGCACTGAAGCTTTCTTT.

V usage is TRBV28 and J usage is TRBJ1-2, with D unresolved. This CDR3 has 12 amino acids. Germline lookup yields CDR1 MDHEN and CDR2 SYDVKM. V lost 4 bases and J 0 bases, leaving 3 bases between the germline ends. CDR3 coding DNA: TGTGCCAGCAGTTCCCCTAACTATGGCTACACCTTC. As protein: CASSSPNYGYTF.

The chain links TRBV19 to TRBJ2-5; D gene uncertain. In germline, CDR1 is LNHDA, CDR2 SQIVND (reference sequence). V was trimmed by 5 bases and J by 8 bases, leaving 15 bases between them. CDR3 length: 13 amino acids. CDR3 nucleotide sequence: TGTGCCAGTAGTCCCGAAGTCTTGGAAACCCAGTACTTC. The encoded protein is CASSPEVLETQYF.

This rearrangement joins TRBV29-1 to TRBJ1-2; TRBD1 matches at 8 bases. V trimming: 1 base; J trimming: 7 bases; junction bases outside the gene matches: 5. This CDR3 spans 13 amino acids. Germline V gives CDR1 SQVTM, CDR2 ANQGSEA. The CDR3 loop reads CSVEVQGALGYTF. CDR3 DNA: TGCAGCGTTGAAGTTCAGGGGGCGCTTGGCTACACCTTC.

V usage is TRBV4-2 and J usage is TRBJ1-2; the D is unclear. The germline V and J ends were trimmed by 2 bases and 5 bases, with 15 bases remaining between them. CDR1 and CDR2 from the germline V gene are LGHNA and YNFKEQ. This CDR3 comprises 15 residues. CDR3 sequence: CASSQTLFQNYGYTF. CDR3 nucleotide sequence: TGTGCCAGCAGCCAAACGCTTTTTCAGAATTATGGCTACACCTTC.

CDR3 residues: CASSLQRGGGVTDTQYF. CDR3 sequence (DNA): TGCGCCAGCAGCCTTCAAAGGGGTGGGGGTGTCACAGATACGCAGTATTTT. The rearrangement uses TRBV4-3 and TRBJ2-3; either TRBD1 or TRBD2 may supply D (5 bases each). The V gene lost 4 bases and the J gene lost 2 bases, with 19 bases spanning the gap. This CDR3 has 17 residues. Germline assignment: CDR1 LGHNA and CDR2 YSLEER.

The chain joins TRBV18 to TRBJ1-1; D is unclear. Germline V lookup: CDR1 KGHSH, CDR2 LQKENI. The CDR3 consists of 13 residues. Trimming pared 3 bases from V and 0 bases from J, leaving 5 bases between. CDR3 amino acids: CASSPGMNTEAFF. CDR3 nucleotide sequence: TGTGCCAGCTCACCTGGGATGAACACTGAAGCTTTCTTT.

The CDR3 DNA is TGTGCCATCAGTGCCCAGGGATCCTCTAACTATGGCTACACCTTC. It translates to CAISAQGSSNYGYTF. The chain carries TRBV10-3 and TRBJ1-2; a possible D gene is TRBD1 (5 bases). Germline V lookup: CDR1 ENHRY, CDR2 SYGVKD. Trimming shortened V by 4 bases and J by 0 bases, and 12 bases separated the two germline ends. The length of the CDR3 is 15 residues.